This T cell receptor (beta chain) is from a study of blood T cell repertoires in COVID-19. Looking at the study overall: Samples representing acute and convalescent COVID-19 were sourced from the United States, Italy and Spain.

Profiling relied on immunoSEQ multiplex PCR, and the TCRdb table lists in-frame clones only, not all of them. The sample lists more than 80,000 clones, around 80% occurring once. V gave up 1 base and J gave up 4 bases; unmatched junction bases: 8. CDR1 and CDR2 (germline): SGHNT, YYREEE (reference sequence). This CDR3 is built from 16 residues. The clonotype originates from a man older than 75 with COVID-19, enrolled during active disease. V is TRBV5-4 and J is TRBJ2-7, with 10 nucleotides matching TRBD2. The source material was peripheral blood. The CDR3, as DNA: TGTGCCAGCAGCTTGAGCCTAGCGGGAGACCTTTACGAGCAGTACTTC. Translation: CASSLSLAGDLYEQYF.